The 17 T cell receptor beta chains below were found in one sample sequenced in a study of shared clonotypes between healthy human individuals. Terminally differentiated effector memory CD45RA+ cells were left out of the naive CD8 fraction, which was CD45RO-negative and positively selected for CCR7. Sequencing used immunoSEQ multiplex PCR; TCRdb keeps in-frame clones, though not all of them. This sample carries some 2 million clones, roughly 95% of them seen once, and the ten largest clones take about 1.1%. The sample was naive CD8+ T cells sorted from blood. The receptors here all came from a man between 18 and 29 years old in good health.

V gene TRBV4-1 combines with J gene TRBJ1-2, with D perhaps matching TRBD1 (6 bases). Germline V gene sequence: CDR1 MGHRA, CDR2 YSYEKL. The length of the CDR3 is 16 residues. Deletions cut 3 bases from V and 5 bases from J, with 19 bases between. CDR3 bases: TGCGCCAGCAGCCACAAGGTGGGGGCGCCTTATTATGGCTACACCTTC. Protein product: CASSHKVGAPYYGYTF.

V is TRBV9 and J is TRBJ2-5; 8 nucleotides match TRBD2. This CDR3 is built from 17 residues. Germline V lookup: CDR1 SGDLS, CDR2 YYNGEE. V was clipped by 1 base and J by 0 bases; unmatched bases: 8. The CDR3 sequence is CASSVLGLGIDQETQYF. DNA of the CDR3: TGTGCCAGCAGCGTACTGGGACTAGGGATCGACCAAGAGACCCAGTACTTC.

The chain couples TRBV7-9 to TRBJ2-3; D is unclear. CDR1 is SEHNR, CDR2 FQNEAQ, per germline (reference sequence). The V gene lost 5 bases and the J gene lost 3 bases, with 12 bases spanning the gap. There are 14 residues in the CDR3. The CDR3 protein is CASSPIPQTDTQYF. CDR3 nucleotide sequence: TGTGCCAGCAGCCCGATTCCCCAAACAGATACGCAGTATTTT. Based on the CDR3 plus reference TRBV7-9 and TRBJ2-3, the full variable domain is DTGVSQNPRHKITKRGQNVTFRCDPISEHNRLYWYRQTLGQGPEFLTYFQNEAQLEKSRLLSDRFSAERPKGSFSTLEIQRTEQGDSAMYLCASSPIPQTDTQYFGPGTRLTVL.

This clone was counted once. The J gene is TRBJ2-7, the V gene TRBV15; D unresolved. CDR3 length: 14 amino acids. Germline V lookup: CDR1 LNHNV, CDR2 YYDKDF (reference sequence). The ends were cut back, 0 bases at V and 4 bases at J, with 10 bases in the middle. CDR3 bases: TGTGCCACCAGCAGAGATCAGACGGGTTACGAGCAGTACTTC. It translates to CATSRDQTGYEQYF.

V is TRBV5-1 and J is TRBJ1-6, with D perhaps TRBD1 (6 bases). Between the trimmed V and J ends, which lost 5 bases and 7 bases, there was a span of 13 bases. CDR1 is SGHRS and CDR2 is YFSETQ in the germline V gene. The CDR3 length is 14 residues. The CDR3 DNA follows: TGCGCCAGCAGGCCGGGACACGGAAATTCACCCCTCCACTTT. Its protein is CASRPGHGNSPLHF.

This clone occurred once. The rearrangement uses TRBV11-2 and TRBJ1-6; D gene ambiguous. V lost 2 bases and J lost 11, with 7 bases in between. Per germline, CDR1 SGHAT and CDR2 FQNNGV. The CDR3 runs to 12 residues. The CDR3 DNA sequence: TGTGCCAGCAGCTTATTTTTACCACCCCTCCACTTT. The encoded protein is CASSLFLPPLHF.

The chain carries TRBV29-1 and TRBJ1-2, with D perhaps matching TRBD1 (5 bases). The V gene lost 7 bases and the J gene lost 7 bases, with 10 bases spanning the gap. CDR1 and CDR2 (germline): SQVTM, ANQGSEA. This CDR3 is 10 amino acids long. The chain's CDR3 is CSGGEGGYTF. CDR3 sequence (DNA): TGCAGCGGGGGGGAGGGTGGCTACACCTTC.

The gene calls are TRBV9 and TRBJ2-7, with D unclear. V was clipped by 0 bases and J by 0 bases, with 10 bases between them. The germline gives CDR1 SGDLS, CDR2 YYNGEE. CDR3 length: 15 residues. The CDR3 is CASSVASGDSYEQYF. CDR3 DNA: TGTGCCAGCAGCGTAGCCAGTGGGGACTCCTACGAGCAGTACTTC.

The gene calls are TRBV30 and TRBJ2-2; D unclear. Germline loops: CDR1 GTSNPN, CDR2 SVGIG (reference sequence). V gave up 3 bases and J gave up 7 bases, with 12 bases separating them. The CDR3 sequence is 13 residues long. The CDR3 here is CAWSLDVGGELFF. The DNA of the CDR3 is TGTGCCTGGAGCCTGGACGTGGGCGGGGAGCTGTTTTTT.

As regards this clone: Additional DNA sequences in this sample encode the identical CDR3. V is TRBV6-1 and J is TRBJ2-2; possible D gene TRBD2, 7 bases. The CDR3 has 13 residues. Deletions cut 6 bases from V and 5 bases from J, with 10 bases between. CDR1 MNHNS and CDR2 SASEGT come from the germline V gene. The CDR3 DNA sequence: TGTGCCAGCAGCGAGGGGGGGACCGGGGAGCTGTTTTTT. Translation: CASSEGGTGELFF.

The V and J genes are TRBV11-2 and TRBJ1-4; D might be TRBD1 (5 bases). CDR1 is SGHAT, CDR2 FQNNGV, per germline. V lost 5 bases and J 13 bases, leaving 23 bases between the germline ends. The CDR3 contains 15 residues. Here the CDR3 DNA reads TGTGCCAGCAGCCCTTCACCCGGGACGTCCCCCGTACTGTTTTTT. Its translation: CASSPSPGTSPVLFF.

The chain employs TRBV7-9 and TRBJ2-1, with 12 bases fitting TRBD1. The CDR3 sequence is 15 residues long. With V trimmed by 7 bases and J by 8 bases, 9 bases remained unmatched. Germline loops: CDR1 SEHNR, CDR2 FQNEAQ (reference sequence). The CDR3 DNA follows: TGTGCCAGCAAGGGACAGGGGGCGAGTAGAGATGAGCAGTTCTTC. Translated: CASKGQGASRDEQFF.

The rearrangement links TRBV29-1 to TRBJ2-2, with 7 bases matching TRBD2. With V trimmed by 4 bases and J by 0 bases, 5 bases remained unmatched. Germline CDR1 reads SQVTM; CDR2 reads ANQGSEA. The CDR3 runs 15 residues. The CDR3 nucleotides are TGCAGCGTTGTAGGGAGGGGCTCGAACACCGGGGAGCTGTTTTTT. As protein: CSVVGRGSNTGELFF.

This rearrangement joins TRBV7-8 to TRBJ2-7; unclear D gene. Looked up from germline, CDR1 is SGHVS and CDR2 is FQNEAQ. This CDR3 has 17 residues. The ends were cut back, 1 base at V and 2 bases at J, with 18 bases in the middle. Written as DNA, the CDR3 is TGTGCCAGCAGCTTAGTATCGCGCGCAGGCTCCCCCTACGAGCAGTACTTC. Its protein product is CASSLVSRAGSPYEQYF. The full variable domain, rest sourced from reference TRBV7-8 and TRBJ2-7, is GAGVSQSPRYKVAKRGQDVALRCDPISGHVSLFWYQQALGQGPEFLTYFQNEAQLDKSGLPSDRFFAERPEGSVSTLKIQRTQQEDSAVYLCASSLVSRAGSPYEQYFGPGTRLTVT.

The chain carries TRBV5-6 and TRBJ2-1; D is possibly TRBD2 (6 bases). V gave up 0 bases and J gave up 7 bases, with 11 bases separating them. The CDR3 totals 14 residues. Germline V gene lookup returns CDR1 SGHDT and CDR2 YYEEEE. CDR3 loop: CASSLGRGRNEQFF. Here the CDR3 DNA reads TGTGCCAGCAGCTTGGGGAGGGGTAGGAATGAGCAGTTCTTC.

This chain joins TRBV5-4 and TRBJ2-5, with D uncertain. V lost 5 bases and J lost 0, with 14 bases in between. CDR1 is SGHNT and CDR2 is YYREEE in the germline V gene (reference sequence). The CDR3 sequence is 15 residues long. CDR3 loop: CASRTGYSNQETQYF. The CDR3 region has the DNA TGTGCCAGCAGAACCGGGTACAGCAACCAAGAGACCCAGTACTTC.

The gene calls are TRBV5-1 and TRBJ2-5; D is unresolved. CDR1 and CDR2 from the germline V gene are SGHRS and YFSETQ. The V and J ends lost 0 bases and 1 base respectively, with 13 bases between them. The CDR3 covers 16 residues. In nucleotides, the CDR3 is TGCGCCAGCAGCTTGGGGGTAGCTGACCTCCAAGAGACCCAGTACTTC. It translates to CASSLGVADLQETQYF. Based on the CDR3 plus reference TRBV5-1 and TRBJ2-5, the full variable domain is KAGVTQTPRYLIKTRGQQVTLSCSPISGHRSVSWYQQTPGQGLQFLFEYFSETQRNKGNFPGRFSGRQFSNSRSEMNVSTLELGDSALYLCASSLGVADLQETQYFGPGTRLLVL.